This T cell receptor (beta chain) stems from a study of T cells expressing NK-cell markers (dated by TCRdb to the early 2020s). Regarding the complete study: About eight donors provided sorted CD3+CD56+NKG2C+, CD3+CD56+NKG2C- and CD3+CD56-NKG2C+ T-cell subsets, whose TCR beta-chain repertoires were profiled. Randomly selected healthy volunteers, three men and five women, were used as the eight sequenced donors. Among the eight sequenced donors, seven were HCMV-seropositive and one was HCMV-seronegative. Sequencing of the libraries produced 2 x 150 bp reads on Illumina HiSeq 2000/2500, MiSeq or NextSeq.

The research as a whole found: In six donors, the dominant CD3+CD56+NKG2C+ clonotypes ranked among the top 10 CD8+ clonotypes, making up about 1.0-8% of CD8+ T cells. It remained unclear whether the expanded NKG2C-expressing T cell clones were specific for HCMV antigens. Those dominant clonotypes were again the most abundant among CD3+CD56-NKG2C+ cells in four donors, at roughly 28.3-65%.

Sequencing relied on an Illumina HiSeq 2000. TCR beta cDNA libraries were prepared using 5'RACE template switching, which introduced a universal primer site and unique molecular identifiers. Synthesis of cDNA was primed from the TCR beta constant segment and was followed by two consecutive PCR amplification steps. As for the authors' bioinformatics: MIGEC was used to demultiplex reads and group reads by UMI, and MiTCR was used to assemble and quantify clonotypes. To exclude erroneous sequences, only TCR cDNA sequences supported by at least two reads were retained. Downstream repertoire analysis used the tcR package, and clonotypes were matched across fractions by CDR3 nucleotide sequence plus V segment. VDJmatch was used to annotate antigen specificity against VDJdb, with one amino acid substitution allowed in CDR3. Based on TCRdb reprocessing of the reads, there is one entry per CDR3 protein sequence, and DNA is missing. TCRdb, rather than the study authors, made the V and J calls. The table for this sample lists hundreds of thousands of distinct CDR3 sequences. The ten biggest clones cover roughly 8% of the sample.

HCMV serostatus was determined by detecting HCMV-specific IgG in serum with a commercial ELISA kit. Peripheral blood mononuclear cells were isolated from blood by Ficoll density gradient centrifugation. The CDR3 covers 15 residues, taking in both the cysteine and the phenylalanine. The DNA is not on file. Taken from the germline V gene, the CDR1 and CDR2 loops are SNHLY and FYNNEI. On this clonotype: Its antigen is still unknown.

The rearrangement joined TRBV2 to TRBJ2-3; TCRdb's D call of TRBD1 is untestable without DNA. This sequence was found in a woman between 18 and 69 years old in good health. Sample: blood T cells: a sorted CD56 or NKG2C T cell subset, CD4+ or CD8+ T cells, or bulk PBMC T cells (not recorded which). The CDR3 in this case is CASSEAPNQGDTQYF.